A single sample gave rise to the 20 T cell receptor beta chains below, sequenced in a study of blood T cell repertoires in COVID-19. Data came from immunoSEQ multiplex PCR; TCRdb stores just in-frame clones and leaves some out. The sample has 270,000 or so clones, 65% to 90% seen once. The source material was peripheral blood. Receptors were obtained from a woman aged 55 to 70 with active or convalescent COVID-19.

The chain links TRBV5-4 to TRBJ2-1, with 9 bases matching TRBD2. Germline CDR1 reads SGHNT; CDR2 reads YYREEE (reference sequence). CDR3 length: 15 residues. The CDR3 region has the DNA TGTGCTTACCTAGCGGGGTCCGGGGCCTACAATGAGCAGTTCTTC. Amino acids: CAYLAGSGAYNEQFF.

This sequence joins TRBV3-1 (or the pseudogene TRBV3-2) and TRBJ1-1; 7 positions agree with TRBD1. This CDR3 comprises 14 residues. V lost 1 base to trimming and J lost 1 base; unmatched junction nucleotides: 0. Germline CDR1 LGHDT, CDR2 YNNKEL (reference sequence). In DNA, the CDR3 is TGTGCCAGCAGCCAAGCAGGGGGGAACACTGAAGCTTTCTTT. Encoded protein: CASSQAGGNTEAFF.

This clone was observed once. This rearrangement joins TRBV7-2 to TRBJ2-7; possible D gene TRBD1, 5 bases. This CDR3 comprises 15 residues. Germline CDR1 and CDR2: SGHTA and FQGNSA. Deletions cut 4 bases from V and 3 bases from J, with 16 bases between. The CDR3, as DNA: TGTGCCAGCAGCTCGACTCGGGCAGGGTACTACGAGCAGTACTTC. Translated: CASSSTRAGYYEQYF.

The chain employs TRBV7-2 and TRBJ1-1; possibly TRBD1 for D (5 bases). CDR3 length: 15 amino acids. Germline CDR1 SGHTA, CDR2 FQGNSA. Trimming cost V 2 bases and J 7 bases, with 17 bases left between them. CDR3 region: CASSLSSAWGVEAFF. The CDR3 DNA sequence: TGTGCCAGCAGCTTATCGTCAGCGTGGGGGGTTGAAGCTTTCTTT.

The rearrangement joins TRBV7-9 to TRBJ1-3, with 8 nucleotides matching TRBD1. The CDR3 has 17 residues. Germline CDR1 is SEHNR and CDR2 is FQNEAQ (reference sequence). Germline trimming cut 1 base from V and 9 bases from J; bases unmatched to any gene: 14. CDR3 sequence reads: CASSLVRSTGVAFTIYF. DNA of the CDR3: TGTGCCAGCAGCTTAGTTCGTTCGACAGGGGTGGCCTTCACCATATATTTT.

CDR3: CASSSWGPLGEQYF. CDR3 nucleotide sequence: TGTGCCAGCAGCTCATGGGGGCCACTCGGCGAGCAGTACTTC. This rearrangement joins TRBV13 to TRBJ2-7; D perhaps matches TRBD1 (6 bases). The CDR3 is 14 amino acids. The germline V gene has CDR1 PRHDT and CDR2 FYEKMQ (reference sequence). Trimming cost V 4 bases and J 6 bases, with 16 bases left between them.

In this sample, this clone turned up once. The gene calls are TRBV3-1 (or the pseudogene TRBV3-2) and TRBJ2-1, with a weak D call TRBD1 (6 bases). Trimming left V 0 bases short and J 4 bases short, with 10 bases between. In germline, CDR1 is LGHDT, CDR2 YNNKEL (reference sequence). The CDR3 has 15 amino acids. The CDR3 loop is CASSQEGAGYNEQFF. DNA for the CDR3: TGTGCCAGCAGCCAAGAGGGGGCGGGTTACAATGAGCAGTTCTTC.

J is TRBJ1-1 and V is TRBV6-5; no firm D call. This CDR3 region has 14 residues. CDR1 is MNHEY, CDR2 SVGAGI, per germline. V lost 6 bases and J lost 1, with 12 bases in between. The DNA for the CDR3 is TGTGCCAGCAGCTTGCGGAGACCGAACACTGAAGCTTTCTTT. The encoded protein is CASSLRRPNTEAFF.

This chain joins TRBV30 and TRBJ2-3; TRBD2 aligns across 8 bases. With V trimmed by 4 bases and J by 5 bases, 8 bases remained unmatched. Germline values: CDR1 GTSNPN, CDR2 SVGIG (reference sequence). This CDR3 is built from 14 residues. The CDR3, as DNA: TGTGCCTGGATGCGGCGGGGGGCCAGAGATACGCAGTATTTT. The encoded protein is CAWMRRGARDTQYF.

This sequence joins TRBV14 and TRBJ2-1; D call uncertain. From germline, CDR1 is SGHDN and CDR2 FVKESK. Trimming took off 2 bases at V and 8 bases at J, with 19 bases between the two ends. This CDR3 is built from 16 residues. CDR3 DNA: TGTGCCAGCAGCCAAATGCGGCCTTTCCGGGTTGATGAGCAGTTCTTC. This encodes CASSQMRPFRVDEQFF.

The chain links TRBV7-6 to TRBJ1-1; unclear D gene. CDR1 and CDR2 from the germline V gene are SGHVS and FNYEAQ. V lost 1 base and J lost 0, with 9 bases in between. CDR3 size: 15 residues. Written as DNA, the CDR3 is TGTGCCAGCAGCTTAGGTGGCAGGATGAACACTGAAGCTTTCTTT. The encoded protein is CASSLGGRMNTEAFF.

CDR3 coding DNA: TGTGCCAGTAGAGGCGGGCTCAATCTAAACACAGATACGCAGTATTTT. Its protein is CASRGGLNLNTDTQYF. The chain employs TRBV19 and TRBJ2-3; possible D gene TRBD2, 5 bases. The CDR3 spans 16 residues. Germline CDR1 is LNHDA and CDR2 is SQIVND (reference sequence). The ends were cut back, 6 bases at V and 2 bases at J, with 18 bases in the middle.

The rearrangement links TRBV6-6 to TRBJ2-3; 15 bases are a match to TRBD2. V trimming: 6 bases; J trimming: 5 bases; junction bases outside the gene matches: 18. The CDR3 totals 20 residues. Looked up from germline, CDR1 is MNHNY and CDR2 is SVGAGI (reference sequence). DNA of the CDR3: TGTGCCAGCAGCGACCCCGGGGGACTAGCGGGGGGCCCGACCGAAGATACGCAGTATTTT. It translates to CASSDPGGLAGGPTEDTQYF.

The chain couples TRBV23-1 to TRBJ1-6, with a possible D match to TRBD1 (6 bases). TRBV23-1 is known as an ORF, though its function is uncertain. This CDR3 is 17 amino acids long. The V end lost 2 bases, the J end lost 7 bases, and 18 bases lay between the germline ends. This CDR3 reads CASSQPGARWLNSPLHF. The CDR3 DNA is TGCGCCAGCAGTCAACCAGGGGCCCGCTGGCTCAATTCACCCCTCCACTTT.

This chain connects TRBV27 to TRBJ1-2, with unresolved D. Per the germline V gene, CDR1 is MNHEY and CDR2 is SMNVEV (reference sequence). CDR3 length equals 18 residues. Trimming removed 2 bases from V and 3 bases from J, with 22 bases in between. Here the CDR3 reads CASSLKGKGSWRDYGYTF. Here the CDR3 DNA reads TGTGCCAGCAGTTTAAAAGGGAAGGGCTCTTGGAGGGACTATGGCTACACCTTC.

The V gene is TRBV5-1, the J gene TRBJ1-3; a weak D match, TRBD1 (6 bases). Germline assignment: CDR1 SGHRS and CDR2 YFSETQ. Between the trimmed V and J ends, which lost 6 bases and 0 bases, there was a span of 16 bases. CDR3 length equals 16 residues. The chain's CDR3 is CASNGGLDTSGNTIYF. CDR3 nucleotide sequence: TGCGCCAGCAACGGGGGGCTCGACACCTCTGGAAACACCATATATTTT.

This clone was observed a handful of times. The rearrangement joins TRBV7-8 to TRBJ1-1; weak D call: TRBD1 (5 bases). The CDR3 sequence is 12 residues long. V gave up 5 bases and J gave up 10 bases, with 14 bases separating them. Germline CDR1 and CDR2: SGHVS and FQNEAQ. In DNA form, the CDR3 reads TGTGCCAGCAGCCCACGGCAGGGTCGAGCTTTCTTT. It codes for CASSPRQGRAFF.

This clone was seen a handful of times. This chain joins TRBV9 and TRBJ2-7, with a tentative D call TRBD1 (6 bases). Per germline, CDR1 SGDLS and CDR2 YYNGEE. This CDR3 comprises 17 residues. Trimming pared 0 bases from V and 6 bases from J, leaving 22 bases between. Here the CDR3 DNA reads TGTGCCAGCAGCGTAGATGTGGTGGGTATTCAGGGGAGCGAGCAGTACTTC. It is translated as CASSVDVVGIQGSEQYF.

The chain combines TRBV10-3 with TRBJ2-1, with TRBD1 identical over 8 bases. This CDR3 contains 16 residues. Per germline, CDR1 ENHRY and CDR2 SYGVKD. Trimming at V came to 2 bases and at J to 6 bases, leaving 9 bases not matched to a gene. The CDR3 region has the DNA TGTGCCATCAGTGAGCCAGGGGACAGGCTCCTCAATGAGCAGTTCTTC. It specifies CAISEPGDRLLNEQFF.

V gene TRBV30 combines with J gene TRBJ2-3; D gene unclear. Trimming left V 2 bases short and J 1 base short, with 4 bases between. This CDR3 has 12 amino acids. CDR1 is GTSNPN and CDR2 is SVGIG in the germline V gene (reference sequence). The CDR3 region is CAWSLRTDTQYF. CDR3 nucleotides: TGTGCCTGGAGTCTTCGCACAGATACGCAGTATTTT. The complete variable domain, with remaining parts taken from reference TRBV30 and TRBJ2-3, reads SQTIHQWPATLVQPVGSPLSLECTVEGTSNPNLYWYRQAAGRGLQLLFYSVGIGQISSEVPQNLSASRPQDRQFILSSKKLLLSDSGFYLCAWSLRTDTQYFGPGTRLTVL.